Listed below are T cell receptor beta chains from one sample, sequenced in a study of neoadjuvant anti-PD-1 for oral cavity cancer. The method was immunoSEQ multiplex PCR; TCRdb's version includes in-frame clones alone and lacks a portion of them. The sample shows about 68,000 clones, approximately 85% of them seen only once. The source material was PBMCs, sampled after nivolumab (anti-PD-1) treatment. The receptors come from a person between 35 and 79 years old with oral cavity squamous cell carcinoma. CDR3s include the opening cysteine and the closing phenylalanine or tryptophan. The order of the fields is D gene, clone size, J gene, V gene, CDR3 protein, CDR3 DNA. The D gene is left open where the match is weak. The size field is filled for only some rows; it gives once, few, many or a size class.

NA,few,TRBJ2-1,TRBV7-6,CASSPAYNEQFF,TGTGCCAGCAGCCCCGCCTACAATGAGCAGTTCTTC
TRBD2,NA,TRBJ2-2,TRBV5-1,CASSLTSGTNTGELFF,TGCGCCAGCAGCCTCACTAGCGGGACGAACACCGGGGAGCTGTTTTTT
NA,NA,TRBJ2-7,TRBV9,CASTLLWESTYEQYF,TGTGCCAGCACCCTACTCTGGGAGTCGACCTACGAGCAGTACTTC
TRBD1,NA,TRBJ1-1,TRBV29-1,CSVADRAKFNTEAFF,TGCAGCGTTGCCGACAGGGCTAAGTTTAACACTGAAGCTTTCTTT
TRBD1,NA,TRBJ1-1,TRBV6-1,CASSLQGINTEAFF,TGTGCCAGCAGCTTACAGGGGATAAACACTGAAGCTTTCTTT
NA,once,TRBJ2-7,TRBV5-1,CASTGTGGTYEQYF,TGCGCCAGCACCGGGACTGGGGGAACCTACGAGCAGTACTTC
NA,few,TRBJ2-1,TRBV9,CASSPRTGEQFF,TGTGCCAGCAGTCCCAGGACGGGCGAGCAGTTCTTC
TRBD1,NA,TRBJ2-7,TRBV30,CAWSVVGTANPYEQYF,TGTGCCTGGAGTGTAGTGGGGACAGCGAATCCCTACGAGCAGTACTTC
TRBD1,NA,TRBJ1-2,TRBV19,CASRPGTGNYGYTF,TGTGCCAGTAGACCCGGGACAGGGAACTATGGCTACACCTTC
NA,NA,TRBJ2-2,TRBV2,CASSEAVITGELFF,TGTGCCAGCAGTGAAGCGGTCATCACCGGGGAGCTGTTTTTT
TRBD1,NA,TRBJ1-4,TRBV7-9,CASSLTGGNEKLFF,TGTGCCAGCAGCTTAACAGGGGGAAATGAAAAACTGTTTTTT
TRBD2,NA,TRBJ2-1,TRBV7-8,CASSPSGASGNEQFF,TGTGCCAGCAGCCCCTCGGGGGCTAGCGGGAATGAGCAGTTCTTC
TRBD1,NA,TRBJ2-7,TRBV6-1,CASSSSGRGQPHGCF,TGTGCCAGCAGTTCGTCTGGTCGGGGACAGCCCCATGGGTGCTTC
NA,once,TRBJ1-1,TRBV11-3,CASSLGLNTEAFF,TGTGCCAGCAGCTTAGGCCTGAACACTGAAGCTTTCTTT
TRBD2,NA,TRBJ2-7,TRBV19,CASSGLASPYEQYF,TGTGCCAGTAGTGGACTAGCGAGTCCCTACGAGCAGTACTTC
NA,NA,TRBJ1-5,TRBV2,CASSEGSSNQPQHF,TGTGCCAGCAGTGAAGGCAGTAGCAATCAGCCCCAGCATTTT
NA,NA,TRBJ1-5,TRBV19,CASSKTGSNQPQHF,TGTGCCAGTAGTAAGACAGGATCCAATCAGCCCCAGCATTTT
TRBD2,NA,TRBJ2-7,TRBV4-1,CASSSGLALGEQYF,TGCGCCAGCAGCTCGGGACTAGCGTTAGGAGAGCAGTACTTC
TRBD1,NA,TRBJ1-5,TRBV7-2,CASSDRDRGQPQHF,TGTGCCAGCAGCGACCGGGACAGGGGACAGCCCCAGCATTTT
TRBD2,NA,TRBJ2-7,TRBV6-1,CASTLAGLEQYF,TGTGCCAGCACCCTAGCGGGTCTCGAGCAGTACTTC
NA,NA,TRBJ2-4,TRBV9,CASSRPGSKNIQYF,TGTGCCAGCAGCCGGCCGGGGTCCAAAAACATTCAGTACTTC
NA,few,TRBJ2-7,TRBV6-5,CASSYSGSFSYEQYF,TGTGCCAGCAGTTACTCGGGGAGCTTCTCCTACGAGCAGTACTTC
NA,NA,TRBJ2-2,TRBV4-1,CASSPTRGRVNTGELFF,TGCGCCAGCAGCCCCACTCGGGGGCGGGTGAACACCGGGGAGCTGTTTTTT
NA,NA,TRBJ2-7,TRBV30,CAWSDPKEGLRDSYEQYF,TGTGCCTGGAGCGACCCAAAGGAGGGACTCCGGGACTCCTACGAGCAGTACTTC
NA,NA,TRBJ2-3,TRBV6-6,CASSYSAAYSTDTQYF,TGTGCCAGCAGTTATTCAGCGGCCTATAGCACAGATACGCAGTATTTT
TRBD1,once,TRBJ1-2,TRBV6-1,CASRQGSGYGYTF,TGTGCCAGCAGACAGGGGTCGGGCTATGGCTACACCTTC
TRBD1,few,TRBJ2-7,TRBV28,CASSLRTGTYEQYF,TGTGCCAGCAGTTTACGGACAGGGACCTACGAGCAGTACTTC
TRBD1,once,TRBJ2-2,TRBV11-1,CASSRTGNTGELFF,TGTGCCAGCAGCCGGACAGGGAACACCGGGGAGCTGTTTTTT
TRBD1,NA,TRBJ2-3,TRBV5-1,CASSGGQGARGDTQYF,TGCGCCAGCAGCGGGGGACAGGGGGCGCGCGGAGATACGCAGTATTTT
NA,few,TRBJ1-1,TRBV6-1,CASSGLEAFF,TGTGCCAGCAGTGGGTTAGAAGCTTTCTTT
NA,NA,TRBJ2-1,TRBV5-3,CARRDRLASSYNEQFF,TGTGCCAGAAGGGACCGCCTAGCGAGTTCCTACAATGAGCAGTTCTTC
NA,NA,TRBJ1-5,TRBV6-1,CASTVAVLFNQPQHF,TGTGCCAGCACCGTGGCTGTTCTCTTTAATCAGCCCCAGCATTTT
TRBD2,NA,TRBJ2-1,TRBV6-5,CASSPNGGEQFF,TGTGCCAGCAGTCCCAACGGGGGGGAGCAGTTCTTC
NA,NA,TRBJ2-3,TRBV29-1,CSVGVRDSRDTQYF,TGCAGCGTTGGTGTCCGAGACAGTAGAGATACGCAGTATTTT
TRBD1,NA,TRBJ1-5,TRBV18,CASSLGQGPTHQPQHF,TGTGCCAGCTCCCTAGGACAGGGGCCCACGCATCAGCCCCAGCATTTT
NA,NA,TRBJ2-7,TRBV7-2,CASSLVVISSYEQYF,TGTGCCAGCAGCTTAGTTGTCATTTCTTCGTACGAGCAGTACTTC
NA,NA,TRBJ2-5,TRBV2,CASSEGLGGGETQYF,TGTGCCAGCAGTGAAGGACTAGGGGGGGGAGAGACCCAGTACTTC
NA,NA,TRBJ2-1,TRBV7-3,CASSLIGPGTTYNEQFF,TGTGCCAGCAGCTTAATAGGTCCAGGGACAACCTACAATGAGCAGTTCTTC
TRBD2,NA,TRBJ2-3,TRBV14,CASSQAGGRTDTQYF,TGTGCCAGCAGCCAAGCGGGAGGACGCACAGATACGCAGTATTTT
NA,NA,TRBJ1-3,TRBV5-1,CASSLGTADSGNTIYF,TGCGCCAGCAGCTTGGGGACAGCCGACTCTGGAAACACCATATATTTT
TRBD1,few,TRBJ1-1,TRBV5-6,CASSSRTGRTEAFF,TGTGCCAGCAGCTCGAGGACAGGGAGGACTGAAGCTTTCTTT
TRBD1,NA,TRBJ1-2,TRBV5-1,CASSLTSGGARGYTF,TGCGCCAGCAGCTTGACTTCAGGGGGCGCGAGGGGCTACACCTTC
NA,NA,TRBJ2-7,TRBV5-4,CASSLPDGAYEQYF,TGTGCCAGCAGCTTGCCGGACGGTGCCTACGAGCAGTACTTC
TRBD1,NA,TRBJ1-2,TRBV27,CASSGDRGLGYTF,TGTGCCAGCAGTGGTGACAGGGGGCTTGGCTACACCTTC
TRBD2,NA,TRBJ2-5,TRBV19,CASSTGGGTQYF,TGTGCCAGTAGTACGGGAGGTGGGACCCAGTACTTC
NA,NA,TRBJ2-5,TRBV19,CASSPGLLQETQYF,TGTGCCAGTAGTCCCGGACTGTTGCAAGAGACCCAGTACTTC
NA,NA,TRBJ2-1,TRBV7-2,CASSLGQGSYNEQFF,TGTGCCAGCAGCTTGGGGCAGGGCTCCTACAATGAGCAGTTCTTC
NA,NA,TRBJ2-2,TRBV6-5,CASMGTTGELFF,TGTGCCAGCATGGGCACCACCGGGGAGCTGTTTTTT
NA,NA,TRBJ2-7,TRBV6-6,CASSPGRAYEQYF,TGTGCCAGCAGCCCAGGGCGAGCCTACGAGCAGTACTTC
TRBD2,NA,TRBJ2-5,TRBV28,CASSHLTSGSQETQYF,TGTGCCAGCAGTCACCTGACTAGCGGGAGCCAAGAGACCCAGTACTTC
TRBD1,once,TRBJ2-4,TRBV30,CAWLGGQNIQYF,TGTGCCTGGCTAGGGGGCCAAAACATTCAGTACTTC
TRBD2,NA,TRBJ2-1,TRBV6-6,CASAIAGGSYNEQFF,TGTGCCAGCGCTATAGCGGGAGGCTCCTACAATGAGCAGTTCTTC
NA,NA,TRBJ2-5,TRBV20-1,CSARVQETQYF,TGCAGTGCTAGGGTCCAAGAGACCCAGTACTTC
NA,NA,TRBJ2-3,TRBV19,CASSILPGGTDTQYF,TGTGCCAGTAGTATCTTGCCAGGGGGCACAGATACGCAGTATTTT
NA,NA,TRBJ1-1,TRBV19,CASQGNMNTEAFF,TGTGCATCCCAGGGAAATATGAACACTGAAGCTTTCTTT
NA,NA,TRBJ2-2,TRBV19,CASSILVTTGELFF,TGTGCCAGTAGTATATTAGTGACCACCGGGGAGCTGTTTTTT
TRBD1,once,TRBJ1-4,TRBV2,CASSEARGRGYEKLFF,TGTGCCAGCAGTGAAGCGCGGGGCAGGGGGTATGAAAAACTGTTTTTT
TRBD1,medium-sized,TRBJ2-3,TRBV29-1,CSVGTGGFTDTQYF,TGCAGCGTTGGAACAGGGGGCTTCACAGATACGCAGTATTTT